This T cell receptor (beta chain) originates from a study of blood T cell repertoires in COVID-19. Study details: The cDNA or gDNA used as material had been derived from T cells, B-cell-depleted T cells, or PBMCs.

From germline, CDR1 is LNHDA and CDR2 SQIVND (reference sequence). Trimming cost V 7 bases and J 3 bases, with 15 bases left between them. This CDR3 has 14 amino acids. Seattle patients were enrolled while actively infected and followed longitudinally. Authors' processing steps: Estimation of nucleated cell counts relied on the amplification of reference gene primers. Sequencing used immunoSEQ multiplex PCR; TCRdb keeps in-frame clones, though not all of them. The V and J calls and clone size come from that table; D and trimming were worked out from the DNA. The table has some 300,000 clones, 80% to 90% seen once.

The specimen sequenced was peripheral blood. The chain uses TRBV19 and TRBJ1-2; D is unresolved. The clonotype was recovered from a woman in her 70s with COVID-19, enrolled during active disease. The CDR3: CASKVGGQDYGYTF. Here the CDR3 DNA reads TGTGCCAGTAAGGTCGGTGGGCAGGACTATGGCTACACCTTC.